This T cell receptor (beta chain) was sequenced in a study of cytomegalovirus exposure and HLA in healthy donors. Turning to the study itself: Earlier, roughly 120 million unique TCR beta sequences were recovered from around 200 million T cells by an analysis.

Germline CDR1 and CDR2: SGHTA and FQGNSA. The CDR3 is made up of 16 amino acids. Losses at the gene ends were 6 bases for V and 2 bases for J; bases not matched to a gene: 7. 60 Vbeta and 13 Jbeta primers were used in PCR. Only in-frame clones appear in the TCRdb table, and some are missing; sequencing was by immunoSEQ multiplex PCR. The data contain more than 95,000 clones, roughly four fifths of them singletons. All donors participated as healthy donors of bone marrow. The material sequenced was PBMCs. The chain uses TRBV7-2 and TRBJ2-1; 10 bases align to TRBD2. The origin of this receptor is a woman in her forties in good health and CMV-seronegative. CDR3 in DNA: TGTGCCAGCAGTTGGTCCGGGACTAGCGCCTACAATGAGCAGTTCTTC. Its translation: CASSWSGTSAYNEQFF.